Listed below are T cell receptor beta chains from one sample, sequenced in a study of shared clonotypes between healthy human individuals. Data came from immunoSEQ multiplex PCR; TCRdb stores just in-frame clones and leaves some out. The sample has just over 2,000,000 clones, approximately 95% seen once. Sequenced material: naive CD4+ T cells sorted from blood. The source is a young man in good health. CDR3s include the opening cysteine and the closing phenylalanine or tryptophan. Fields, in order: clone size, V gene, D gene, J gene, CDR3 DNA, CDR3 protein. The D gene is left open where the match is weak. A clone size is listed for some rows: how often the clone was seen (once, few, many), or a class if it is expanded.

once,TRBV5-4,NA,TRBJ2-5,TGTGCCAGCAGCACAAGCCCGGGAATTGCTTACTTC,CASSTSPGIAYF
NA,TRBV6-6,NA,TRBJ2-7,TGTGCCAGCGGAAGGGGGATCTACGAGCAGTACTTC,CASGRGIYEQYF
NA,TRBV4-1,NA,TRBJ1-5,TGCGCCAGCAGCCCTCGACAGGTTAGCAATCAGCCCCAGCATTTT,CASSPRQVSNQPQHF
NA,TRBV25-1,TRBD1,TRBJ2-5,TGTGCCAGCACCGGACAGGGCCAAGAGACCCAGTACTTC,CASTGQGQETQYF
NA,TRBV6-5,TRBD2,TRBJ2-3,TGTGCCAGCAGGCCCCTAGCGGGGGAGGATACGCAGTATTTT,CASRPLAGEDTQYF
few,TRBV6-1,TRBD2,TRBJ2-1,TGTGCCAGCAGTGCCGGACTAGCGGGAGGGGAAAATGAGCAGTTCTTC,CASSAGLAGGENEQFF
NA,TRBV28,NA,TRBJ1-1,TGTGCCAGCAGTTCGAGACTTGAAGCTTTCTTT,CASSSRLEAFF
NA,TRBV5-4,NA,TRBJ1-6,TGTGCCAGCAGCTTGTTCTTGGGGGGCTCTTCACCCCTCCACTTT,CASSLFLGGSSPLHF
NA,TRBV6-5,TRBD1,TRBJ1-5,TGTGCCAGCAGTCAATCAGGACAGGGGGGTCAGCCCCAGCATTTT,CASSQSGQGGQPQHF
NA,TRBV19,TRBD2,TRBJ2-2,TGTGCCAGTAGTCCCCGGAGCGGGGAGAAGAACACCGGGGAGCTGTTTTTT,CASSPRSGEKNTGELFF
NA,TRBV6-1,TRBD1,TRBJ2-5,TGTGCCAGCAGTGACGGACAGGGGACCCGGGGGTACTTC,CASSDGQGTRGYF
NA,TRBV6-1,NA,TRBJ1-6,TGTGCCAGCAGTGAGCAGCAGGGGTATAATTCACCCCTCCACTTT,CASSEQQGYNSPLHF
NA,TRBV5-1,TRBD1,TRBJ2-5,TGCGCCAGCAGCTCGCAGGGGGCCCAAGAGACCCAGTACTTC,CASSSQGAQETQYF
once,TRBV11-3,NA,TRBJ2-3,TGTGCCAGCAGCTTCGGCCCTAGCACAGATACGCAGTATTTT,CASSFGPSTDTQYF
NA,TRBV28,NA,TRBJ2-5,TGTGCCAGTTCGAGTGGGGATCAGGAGACCCAGTACTTC,CASSSGDQETQYF
NA,TRBV9,NA,TRBJ2-2,TGTGCCAGCACCGAGAGGAACACCGGGGAGCTGTTTTTT,CASTERNTGELFF
NA,TRBV28,NA,TRBJ2-7,TGTGCCAGCAGTTTAACCAGCTCCTACGAGCAGTACTTC,CASSLTSSYEQYF
NA,TRBV25-1,NA,TRBJ1-2,TGTGCCAGCTTAGCAGTTGGGGCAGGCTATGGCTACACCTTC,CASLAVGAGYGYTF
NA,TRBV11-2,TRBD2,TRBJ2-3,TGTGCCAGCAGGAGCGGGATGGCAGATACGCAGTATTTT,CASRSGMADTQYF
NA,TRBV6-6,NA,TRBJ1-5,TGTGCCAGCAGTTACTTAGGACAGAACAATCAGCCCCAGCATTTT,CASSYLGQNNQPQHF
NA,TRBV30,TRBD1,TRBJ1-6,TGTGCCTGGACACTACAGGGGGCAAGTTCCTATAATTCACCCCTCCACTTT,CAWTLQGASSYNSPLHF
NA,TRBV6-4,TRBD1,TRBJ2-7,TGTGCCAGCACCGGCAGGGACAGGGGGTTCGACGAGCAGTACTTC,CASTGRDRGFDEQYF
once,TRBV6-5,TRBD1,TRBJ1-2,TGTGCCAGCAGCCGACAGGGTTATGGCTACACCTTC,CASSRQGYGYTF
NA,TRBV5-1,NA,TRBJ2-5,TGCGCCAGCAGGTCCTCGACAGTGCCCCAAGAGACCCAGTACTTC,CASRSSTVPQETQYF
NA,TRBV6-1,NA,TRBJ1-2,TGTGCCAGCACCGAAGCGCTGACGGGAAGGTATGGCTACACCTTC,CASTEALTGRYGYTF
NA,TRBV11-2,NA,TRBJ2-1,TGTGCCAGCACCCCTGTAGCTTACAATGAGCAGTTCTTC,CASTPVAYNEQFF
NA,TRBV6-1,NA,TRBJ1-2,TGTGCCAGCAGTGAGCAGGTTAACTATGGCTACACCTTC,CASSEQVNYGYTF
NA,TRBV19,TRBD1,TRBJ1-5,TGTGCCAGTAGTACTTGGACAGGCCAGTCGATGAATCAGCCCCAGCATTTT,CASSTWTGQSMNQPQHF
NA,TRBV30,NA,TRBJ1-2,TGTGCCTGGTCTGAGCTTCGGGCTGGAGGCTACACCTTC,CAWSELRAGGYTF
NA,TRBV10-3,NA,TRBJ2-3,TGTGCCATCAGTGTTCTCGCGGGTAGCACAGATACGCAGTATTTT,CAISVLAGSTDTQYF
NA,TRBV6-5,NA,TRBJ2-1,TGTGCCAGCAGTTACTCGAGAGGCCTTCACAATGAGCAGTTCTTC,CASSYSRGLHNEQFF
NA,TRBV14,NA,TRBJ1-4,TGTGCCAGCAGCCAAGGAGCCCGGGGACACAATGAAAAACTGTTTTTT,CASSQGARGHNEKLFF